These 8 T cell receptor beta chains were all obtained from the same sample, sequenced in a study of a mutant IDH1 vaccine in newly diagnosed glioma. TCRdb's table, derived via immunoSEQ multiplex PCR, lists solely in-frame clones and lacks some. The sample lists over 35,000 clones, roughly 76% occurring once. Their cognate antigens are unknown. Stated time point: week 23, last vaccination. Vaccination comprised doses that each held 300 ug of mutant IDH1 20-mer peptide, plus topical imiquimod. The sample was PBMCs, taken from a glioma patient whose treatment included an IDH1 peptide vaccine. The receptor set was obtained from a man between 35 and 55 years old with glioma.

A word on this clone: Other DNA sequences in the sample encode the same CDR3. The chain combines TRBV7-2 with TRBJ1-1; no reliable D call. CDR1 and CDR2 from the germline V gene are SGHTA and FQGNSA. Trimming took off 5 bases at V and 1 base at J, with 8 bases between the two ends. The CDR3 length is 13 residues. CDR3 sequence: CASSLVGNTEAFF. Here the CDR3 DNA reads TGTGCCAGCAGCCTAGTTGGGAACACTGAAGCTTTCTTT.

The chain couples TRBV6-6 to TRBJ2-2; no reliable D call. The CDR3 spans 12 residues. Trimming pared 0 bases from V and 6 bases from J, leaving 2 bases between. The germline V gene has CDR1 MNHNY and CDR2 SVGAGI (reference sequence). CDR3 region: CASSYSAGELFF. The CDR3 DNA sequence: TGTGCCAGCAGTTACTCGGCCGGGGAGCTGTTTTTT.

This clone occurred once. The junction shows a germline mismatch at one end, possibly a read error. The chain employs TRBV7-7 and TRBJ2-3; D is perhaps TRBD2 (6 bases). Germline CDR1 reads SSHAT; CDR2 reads FNYEAQ (reference sequence). There are 14 residues in the CDR3. The CDR3: CASSPDYSTDTQYF. The CDR3 bases are TGTGCTAGCAGCCCGGACTACTCCACAGATACGCAGTATTTT.

The chain carries TRBV27 and TRBJ1-2; TRBD1 aligns across 8 bases. In germline, CDR1 is MNHEY, CDR2 SMNVEV (reference sequence). The CDR3 loop spans 13 amino acids. The junction had 3 bases not matched to a gene; V was cut back by 6 bases and J by 3 bases. The CDR3 DNA follows: TGTGCCAGCAGGATGACAGGGGACTATGGCTACACCTTC. It is translated as CASRMTGDYGYTF.

The chain recombines TRBV4-2 with TRBJ1-6; D gene uncertain. The CDR3 extends over 17 amino acids. The germline CDR1 and CDR2 sequences are LGHNA and YNFKEQ. V shed 0 bases and J shed 0 bases, with 9 bases lying between them. CDR3 DNA: TGTGCCAGCAGCCAAGAAAACCCAAGCTCCTATAATTCACCCCTCCACTTT. Its protein is CASSQENPSSYNSPLHF.

V is TRBV7-9 and J is TRBJ2-3; D is possibly TRBD2 (5 bases). Trimming cost V 0 bases and J 1 base, with 14 bases left between them. Germline values: CDR1 SEHNR, CDR2 FQNEAQ (reference sequence). The length of the CDR3 is 17 residues. For the CDR3, the DNA is TGTGCCAGCAGCTTAGCGAGGGCTAGGCTGGGCACAGATACGCAGTATTTT. Translation: CASSLARARLGTDTQYF.

The chain combines TRBV19 with TRBJ2-5; TRBD1 agrees at 7 bases. J gave up 2 bases and V 9 bases, and 6 bases lay outside the gene matches. The CDR3 spans 13 residues. Germline V CDR1 and CDR2: LNHDA, SQIVND (reference sequence). The CDR3 nucleotides are TGTGCCAGCACAGGGGTCGGGCAAGAGACCCAGTACTTC. It is translated as CASTGVGQETQYF.

The chain is built from TRBV9 and TRBJ1-3, with D unclear. Germline-derived CDR1 and CDR2 are SGDLS and YYNGEE. The CDR3 extends over 15 amino acids. Trimming stripped 0 bases from V and 0 bases from J, with 7 bases between. CDR3 loop: CASSVAASSGNTIYF. The CDR3 DNA reads as TGTGCCAGCAGCGTAGCGGCCAGCTCTGGAAACACCATATATTTT.